The 20 T cell receptor beta chains in this list originate from one sample, sequenced in a study of T cells in Graves' hyperthyroidism and ophthalmopathy. Amplification of TCR beta CDR3 regions used RNA as the template. The HTBI set primed first-round TCR CDR3 RT-PCR. One entry per CDR3 protein results from TCRdb running MiXCR on the multiplex PCR reads. Found here are about 400,000 distinct CDR3 sequences, 13% of them singletons; the top ten hold around a tenth. The sequenced sample was blood. The receptors derive from a woman aged 18-29 years with Graves' hyperthyroidism.

This clonotype was seen at least ten times. The V gene is TRBV6-2 or TRBV6-3, the J gene TRBJ1-1; 7 bases line up with TRBD1. In germline, CDR1 is MNHEY, CDR2 SVGEGT. The CDR3 is made up of 14 amino acids. With V trimmed by 6 bases and J by 0 bases, 4 bases remained unmatched. The CDR3 sequence: CASRQTGMNTEAFF. In nucleotides, the CDR3 is TGTGCCAGCAGGCAGACAGGGATGAACACTGAAGCTTTCTTT.

J is TRBJ1-4 and V is TRBV4-3, with D hard to call. V dropped 1 base and J dropped 2 bases, with 11 bases sitting between them. CDR1 is LGHNA, CDR2 YSLEER, per germline. The CDR3 length is 16 residues. As DNA, the CDR3 is TGCGCCAGCAGCCAAGCCTGGCTGAGCACTAATGAAAAACTGTTTTTT. Translated, it gives CASSQAWLSTNEKLFF.

In its sample, this clonotype was seen many times. The chain carries TRBV7-8 and TRBJ1-4; a possible D gene is TRBD1 (6 bases). The germline CDR1 and CDR2 sequences are SGHVS and FQNEAQ. CDR3 size: 15 residues. Trimming removed 4 bases at V and 8 bases at J, with 17 bases between. In DNA, the CDR3 is TGTGCCAGCAGCTCAGAACGGGGGGCAGGGGAAAAACTGTTTTTT. It is translated as CASSSERGAGEKLFF.

This clonotype was seen ten or more times. The chain uses TRBV27 and TRBJ2-5; maybe TRBD2 (5 bases). Germline CDR1 reads MNHEY; CDR2 reads SMNVEV (reference sequence). The CDR3 runs to 13 residues. Trimming pared 5 bases from V and 4 bases from J, leaving 11 bases between. CDR3 bases: TGTGCCAGCAGTCCACGAGAGGGAGAGACCCAGTACTTC. This encodes CASSPREGETQYF.

Ten or more counts support this clonotype. The V call is TRBV27, the J call TRBJ2-4; D remains ambiguous. The ends were cut back, 10 bases at V and 0 bases at J, with 13 bases in the middle. There are 14 residues in the CDR3. The germline V gene has CDR1 MNHEY and CDR2 SMNVEV (reference sequence). The CDR3 here is CATADGQAKNIQYF. CDR3 bases: TGTGCCACCGCGGATGGTCAAGCCAAAAACATTCAGTACTTC.

This clonotype was recorded at least ten times. The chain recombines TRBV4-3 with TRBJ2-5, with no clear D. V was pared by 1 base and J by 4 bases, with 13 bases between. The CDR3 extends over 15 amino acids. CDR1 and CDR2 from the germline V gene are LGHNA and YSLEER. The CDR3 region is CASSQGLPAGETQYF. Written as DNA, the CDR3 is TGCGCCAGCAGCCAAGGTCTGCCTGCAGGAGAGACCCAGTACTTC.

This clonotype was recorded many times. An end of the junction does not agree with germline; a read error may underlie this. This rearrangement joins TRBV2 to TRBJ2-7; D is possibly TRBD2 (5 bases). This CDR3 contains 14 residues. From germline, CDR1 is SNHLY and CDR2 FYNNEI. The CDR3 DNA follows: TGTGCCTGCAGACTGCCCGGACTCTCCTACGAGCAGTACTTC. It yields the protein CACRLPGLSYEQYF.

This clonotype was seen ten or more times. Possible read error: a much larger clone is one base away. This rearrangement joins TRBV28 to TRBJ1-1, with D unclear. Per germline, CDR1 MDHEN and CDR2 SYDVKM. V was pared by 0 bases and J by 5 bases, with 1 base between. The CDR3 contains 11 residues. CDR3 nucleotide sequence: TGTGCCAGCAGTTTATGGACTGAAGCTTTCTTT. Its translation: CASSLWTEAFF.

The chain has TRBV12-3 or TRBV12-4 and TRBJ1-6; 10 nucleotides agree with TRBD1. After removal of 6 bases from V and 9 bases from J, the junction contained 8 bases not matched to a gene. CDR3 length: 15 residues. The CDR3 here is CASSLGDRGSSPLHF. The CDR3 DNA follows: TGTGCCAGCAGCCTAGGGGACAGGGGCAGTTCACCCCTCCACTTT.

This clonotype was recorded a few times. CDR3 amino acids: CASSAGWRAQHF. The CDR3 coding sequence is TGTGCCAGCAGTGCCGGGTGGCGGGCCCAGCATTTT. The chain couples TRBV6-1 to TRBJ1-5; no definite D call. Germline loops: CDR1 MNHNS, CDR2 SASEGT. V shed 4 bases and J shed 11 bases, with 12 bases lying between them. The CDR3 runs 12 residues.

A note on this clonotype: This may be a read error: a much more frequent sequence differs by one nucleotide. The DNA for the CDR3 is TGTGCCGAGAGGGGGCTGGGGGATGAGCAGTTCTTC. Its protein is CAERGLGDEQFF. J is TRBJ2-1 and V is TRBV28; 7 positions agree with TRBD1. This CDR3 is 12 amino acids long. V trimming: 11 bases; J trimming: 8 bases; junction bases outside the gene matches: 9. Germline V gives CDR1 MDHEN, CDR2 SYDVKM.

There are many counts of this clonotype. The rearrangement uses TRBV11-2 and TRBJ2-7, with D unclear. The CDR3 loop spans 16 amino acids. V lost 5 bases, J lost 0 bases, and 17 bases lay in between. CDR1 and CDR2 from the germline V gene are SGHAT and FQNNGV. This CDR3 is CASSGRLSRGSYEQYF. The CDR3 coding sequence is TGTGCCAGCAGCGGCAGACTCTCTCGCGGCTCCTACGAGCAGTACTTC.

This clonotype has at least ten counts. The gene calls are TRBV12-3 or TRBV12-4 and TRBJ1-5; TRBD1 is a possible D gene (5 bases). V dropped 5 bases and J dropped 11 bases, with 13 bases sitting between them. This CDR3 region has 12 residues. CDR3 nucleotides: TGTGCCAGCAGTGACAGCTGGGTGGCCCAGCATTTT. Amino acid sequence: CASSDSWVAQHF.

On this clonotype: One base away lies a much larger clone, so this may be a sequencing read error. Here the CDR3 omits its conserved ending phenylalanine or tryptophan, so a read error is the likely source. The chain links TRBV2 to TRBJ1-2, with 10 bases lining up with TRBD1. The CDR3 is 14 amino acids. Germline CDR1 is SNHLY and CDR2 is FYNNEI. V shed 6 bases, J shed 2 bases, and the junction held 3 bases outside the gene matches. CDR3 DNA: TGTGCCAGCAGAGGGACAGGGGTGAACTATGGCTACACCTCC. Translation: CASRGTGVNYGYTS.

This clonotype was counted ten times or more. This chain joins TRBV29-1 and TRBJ1-1; D is unresolved. The CDR3 contains 11 residues. V was clipped by 2 bases and J by 0 bases, with 1 base between them. CDR1 is SQVTM and CDR2 is ANQGSEA in the germline V gene. DNA for the CDR3: TGCAGCGTTGAACTGAACACTGAAGCTTTCTTT. Translating it yields CSVELNTEAFF.

This clonotype was seen repeatedly, ten times or more. The chain has TRBV6-2 or TRBV6-3 and TRBJ2-3; 7 bases fit TRBD2. The CDR3 spans 16 residues. Trimming took 6 bases from V and 4 from J; bases not matched to a gene: 13. Germline CDR1 is MNHEY and CDR2 is SVGEGT. The DNA of the CDR3 is TGTGCCAGCAGACCCCCGAGACTAGCTAATTCAGATACGCAGTATTTT. Its translation: CASRPPRLANSDTQYF.

This clonotype was observed a handful of times. V gene TRBV7-2 combines with J gene TRBJ1-3; TRBD1 might be the D (5 bases). Germline V CDR1 and CDR2: SGHTA, FQGNSA. The CDR3 covers 12 residues. V lost 1 base and J lost 15, with 13 bases in between. CDR3 DNA sequence: TGTGCCAGCAGCTTAGATACAGGAGGCAAATATTTT. It encodes CASSLDTGGKYF.

This clonotype was seen a few times. A single base separates this from a much larger clone, so it may be a read error. The chain links TRBV28 to TRBJ1-1; perhaps TRBD1 as D (5 bases). CDR3 length: 12 residues. CDR1 and CDR2 from the germline V gene are MDHEN and SYDVKM. V shed 11 bases and J shed 7 bases, with 17 bases lying between them. The CDR3 region has the DNA TGTGCCGGTTCGACGGGGGTTGGTGAAGCTTTCTTT. This codes for CAGSTGVGEAFF.

This clonotype was detected only a few times. The CDR3 here is CASSPLKGLAGEIDEQYF. Written as DNA, the CDR3 is TGTGCCAGCAGCCCCCTTAAGGGACTAGCGGGAGAGATTGACGAGCAGTACTTC. The chain recombines TRBV13 with TRBJ2-7; 14 bases are shared with TRBD2. The germline CDR1 and CDR2 sequences are PRHDT and FYEKMQ (reference sequence). The CDR3 is made up of 18 amino acids. Trimming at V came to 5 bases and at J to 5 bases, leaving 14 bases not matched to a gene. The whole variable domain, remainder taken from reference TRBV13 and TRBJ2-7, is AAGVIQSPRHLIKEKRETATLKCYPIPRHDTVYWYQQGPGQDPQFLISFYEKMQSDKGSIPDRFSAQQFSDYHSELNMSSLELGDSALYFCASSPLKGLAGEIDEQYFGPGTRLTVT.

The CDR3 sequence is CASTSTRTGNNEQFF. CDR3 in DNA: TGTGCCAGCACTAGTACCCGGACAGGGAACAATGAGCAGTTCTTC. This chain connects TRBV5-6 to TRBJ2-1; 8 bases map to TRBD1. Germline values: CDR1 SGHDT, CDR2 YYEEEE. This CDR3 contains 15 residues. Losses at the gene ends were 6 bases for V and 5 bases for J; bases not matched to a gene: 10.